One and the same sample provided the 28 T cell receptor beta chains below, sequenced in a study of blood T cell repertoires in COVID-19. Measured with immunoSEQ multiplex PCR; TCRdb has only the in-frame clones, and not every one. Of 300,000 to 400,000 clones detected, 80% to 90% appear once; the ten largest clones hold around 4.4%. Sequenced input: PBMCs or T cells enriched from blood (not recorded which). These receptors originate from a woman aged 35 to 49 with acute COVID-19.

The chain combines TRBV6-2 or TRBV6-3 with TRBJ2-1; 7 bases are a match to TRBD2. V lost 6 bases and J lost 2; bases outside the gene matches: 19. Looked up from germline, CDR1 is MNHEY and CDR2 is SVGEGT. This CDR3 region has 19 residues. The CDR3 nucleotides read TGTGCCAGCAGGCCTCCATGGGACTACCAACAACAAACCTACAATGAGCAGTTCTTC. Its translation is CASRPPWDYQQQTYNEQFF.

This clone has just one count. This chain links TRBV15 with TRBJ1-1; 9 nucleotides line up with TRBD1. J was trimmed by 5 bases and V by 0 bases; bases with no gene match: 4. The CDR3 contains 15 residues. Germline assignment: CDR1 LNHNV and CDR2 YYDKDF (reference sequence). CDR3 sequence reads: CATSREQGARTEAFF. In DNA, the CDR3 is TGTGCCACCAGCAGAGAACAGGGGGCGCGGACTGAAGCTTTCTTT.

The chain couples TRBV7-2 to TRBJ1-2, with 10 bases aligning to TRBD1. Unmatched junction bases numbered 10, after V lost 1 base and J lost 5 bases. Germline assignment: CDR1 SGHTA and CDR2 FQGNSA. The CDR3 sequence is 17 residues long. As DNA, the CDR3 is TGTGCCAGCAGCTTAGGCCGCAGACAGGGGGCGGGATATGGCTACACCTTC. This codes for CASSLGRRQGAGYGYTF.

The J gene is TRBJ1-2, the V gene TRBV27; TRBD1 is a possible D gene (5 bases). The CDR3 length is 18 residues. Germline V gene sequence: CDR1 MNHEY, CDR2 SMNVEV (reference sequence). Trimming stripped 0 bases from V and 4 bases from J, with 21 bases between. CDR3 in amino acids: CASSLSELLVWGVYGYTF. The CDR3 DNA is TGTGCCAGCAGTTTATCGGAACTCCTTGTATGGGGGGTCTATGGCTACACCTTC.

The chain employs TRBV28 and TRBJ1-4; TRBD1 aligns across 7 bases. Looked up from germline, CDR1 is MDHEN and CDR2 is SYDVKM. With 2 bases clipped from V and 6 bases from J, the junction kept 0 bases outside the gene matches. CDR3 length equals 13 residues. This chain's CDR3 is CASSLQGDEKLFF. The CDR3, as DNA: TGTGCCAGCAGTTTACAGGGGGATGAAAAACTGTTTTTT.

The rearrangement joins TRBV12-3 or TRBV12-4 to TRBJ2-3; TRBD1 might be the D (5 bases). The CDR3 covers 13 residues. V was clipped by 6 bases and J by 1 base, with 8 bases between them. The CDR3 here is CASRRGGTDTQYF. The CDR3 DNA reads as TGTGCCAGCAGAAGGGGCGGCACAGATACGCAGTATTTT.

The chain links TRBV4-2 to TRBJ2-5; D perhaps matches TRBD1 (7 bases). V was clipped by 3 bases and J by 1 base, with 12 bases between them. The length of the CDR3 is 15 residues. Germline-derived CDR1 and CDR2 are LGHNA and YNFKEQ. The CDR3 DNA follows: TGTGCCAGCAGCCAGGGGGGACAGACCCAAGAGACCCAGTACTTC. Its protein is CASSQGGQTQETQYF.

The chain combines TRBV10-3 with TRBJ1-2; TRBD1 matches at 8 bases. The V and J ends lost 0 bases and 3 bases, in that order; junction bases with no gene match: 3. Germline V lookup: CDR1 ENHRY, CDR2 SYGVKD. This CDR3 comprises 15 residues. For the CDR3, the DNA is TGTGCCATCAGTGAGTCGGGACAGGATTACTATGGCTACACCTTC. The encoded protein is CAISESGQDYYGYTF.

The V and J genes are TRBV7-2 and TRBJ1-2; D gene ambiguous. From germline, CDR1 is SGHTA and CDR2 FQGNSA. The CDR3 is made up of 14 amino acids. V shed 1 base and J shed 1 base, with 7 bases lying between them. The CDR3 sequence is CASSLDHNNYGYTF. CDR3 nucleotide sequence: TGTGCCAGCAGCTTAGACCACAATAACTATGGCTACACCTTC.

The chain is built from TRBV10-3 and TRBJ1-6; 9 nucleotides align to TRBD1. Germline-derived CDR1 and CDR2 are ENHRY and SYGVKD. CDR3 length: 15 residues. Trimming took 5 bases from V and 10 from J; bases not matched to a gene: 9. CDR3 bases: TGTGCCATCAGTACTGAACAGGGGGCAAGCTCACCCCTCCACTTT. It codes for CAISTEQGASSPLHF.

This rearrangement joins TRBV2 to TRBJ2-5, with 7 nucleotides matching TRBD1. CDR1 and CDR2 from the germline V gene are SNHLY and FYNNEI. The CDR3 is 15 amino acids. The V segment lost 8 bases and the J segment 2 bases; nucleotides outside the gene matches: 11. The CDR3 region has the DNA TGTGCCAGCGGGAGACAGGGAAACCCTCAAGAGACCCAGTACTTC. It yields the protein CASGRQGNPQETQYF.

J is TRBJ2-7 and V is TRBV28; the match to TRBD1 covers 8 bases. The V segment lost 9 bases and the J segment 2 bases; nucleotides outside the gene matches: 9. Germline CDR1 MDHEN, CDR2 SYDVKM. The CDR3 consists of 14 residues. CDR3 in DNA: TGTGCCAGTAAGGGACAGGCTGAAACCTACGAGCAGTACTTC. Residues: CASKGQAETYEQYF.

The chain couples TRBV5-1 to TRBJ2-5; perhaps TRBD1 as D (6 bases). The germline gives CDR1 SGHRS, CDR2 YFSETQ. V lost 3 bases and J 3 bases, leaving 12 bases between the germline ends. The CDR3 spans 14 residues. CDR3 nucleotides: TGCGCCAGCAGCTGGGGCAGGGGAGAAGAGACCCAGTACTTC. Protein: CASSWGRGEETQYF.

The rearrangement joins TRBV9 to TRBJ2-4, with 8 bases aligning to TRBD1. CDR1 SGDLS and CDR2 YYNGEE come from the germline V gene. The CDR3 is 16 amino acids. Losses at the gene ends were 0 bases for V and 1 base for J; bases not matched to a gene: 3. CDR3 in DNA: TGTGCCAGCAGCGTAGGGACAGGGCGGGCCAAAAACATTCAGTACTTC. Encoded protein: CASSVGTGRAKNIQYF.

This chain uses TRBV4-3 with TRBJ1-2; D is unresolved. Germline V gene data show CDR1 as LGHNA and CDR2 as YSLEER. The CDR3 sequence is 14 residues long. Trimming pared 0 bases from V and 4 bases from J, leaving 9 bases between. As DNA, the CDR3 is TGCGCCAGCAGCCAAGATACCCCGAGCTATGGCTACACCTTC. This encodes CASSQDTPSYGYTF.

The chain recombines TRBV9 with TRBJ2-5; 8 bases are a match to TRBD2. CDR1 is SGDLS, CDR2 YYNGEE, per germline. V lost 4 bases and J lost 0; bases outside the gene matches: 5. This CDR3 contains 15 residues. This chain's CDR3 is CASSTASGYQETQYF. CDR3 nucleotides: TGTGCCAGCAGCACAGCTAGCGGGTACCAAGAGACCCAGTACTTC.

The chain has TRBV6-5 and TRBJ2-7, with 9 bases fitting TRBD2. The length of the CDR3 is 11 residues. Germline V CDR1 and CDR2: MNHEY, SVGAGI. CDR3 amino acids: CAVAGDYEQYF. CDR3 coding DNA: TGTGCTGTAGCGGGAGACTACGAGCAGTACTTC.

The count of this clone is one. This rearrangement joins TRBV12-5 to TRBJ2-6; tentatively, D is TRBD2 (7 bases). Germline V gene lookup returns CDR1 LGHNT and CDR2 FRNRAP. The CDR3 extends over 14 amino acids. V lost 7 bases, J lost 4 bases, and 11 bases lay in between. The CDR3 DNA sequence: TGTGCTAGTGCCTGGGGGGGCGGGGCCAACGTCCTGACTTTC. It specifies CASAWGGGANVLTF. Full variable domain (rest looked up from reference TRBV12-5 and TRBJ2-6): DARVTQTPRHKVTEMGQEVTMRCQPILGHNTVFWYRQTMMQGLELLAYFRNRAPLDDSGMPKDRFSAEMPDATLATLKIQPSEPRDSAVYFCASAWGGGANVLTFGAGSRLTVL.

This chain uses TRBV19 with TRBJ1-2, with D tentatively TRBD1 (5 bases). V dropped 3 bases and J dropped 6 bases, with 11 bases sitting between them. Germline V gene data show CDR1 as LNHDA and CDR2 as SQIVND (reference sequence). The CDR3 totals 13 residues. This CDR3 is CASSIRRADGYTF. In DNA form, the CDR3 reads TGTGCCAGTAGTATCCGCAGGGCAGATGGCTACACCTTC.

This clone was detected a few times. The chain recombines TRBV2 with TRBJ1-6; 8 bases line up with TRBD1. Germline CDR1 SNHLY, CDR2 FYNNEI. V gave up 5 bases and J gave up 9 bases; unmatched junction bases: 6. The CDR3 is made up of 14 amino acids. CDR3 region: CASSRQGKGSPLHF. The DNA for the CDR3 is TGTGCCAGCAGTCGACAGGGGAAGGGTTCACCCCTCCACTTT.

This sequence joins TRBV5-1 and TRBJ1-6, with 7 bases fitting TRBD1. The CDR3 is 15 amino acids. The V gene's germline CDR1 is SGHRS and CDR2 YFSETQ. Germline trimming cut 4 bases from V and 5 bases from J; bases unmatched to any gene: 6. This CDR3 reads CASSLRQGDNSPLHF. DNA of the CDR3: TGCGCCAGCAGCCTAAGACAGGGTGATAATTCACCCCTCCACTTT.

The chain has TRBV25-1 and TRBJ2-4; 8 bases align to TRBD1. Trimming at V came to 7 bases and at J to 0 bases, leaving 8 bases not matched to a gene. The germline V gene encodes CDR1 MGHDK and CDR2 SYGVNS. The CDR3 length is 16 residues. CDR3 in amino acids: CASKGSGTGAKNIQYF. CDR3 bases: TGTGCCAGCAAGGGATCTGGGACAGGAGCCAAAAACATTCAGTACTTC.

V gene TRBV7-8 combines with J gene TRBJ2-1; no definite D call. Germline V gene sequence: CDR1 SGHVS, CDR2 FQNEAQ. V was shortened by 3 bases and J by 5 bases, with 8 bases between the two germline ends. This CDR3 has 13 residues. DNA for the CDR3: TGTGCCAGCAGCTTGTCCCAAAACAATGAGCAGTTCTTC. Translating it yields CASSLSQNNEQFF.

The rearrangement joins TRBV10-3 to TRBJ1-1, with D perhaps TRBD1 (5 bases). Between the trimmed V and J ends, which lost 6 bases and 7 bases, there was a span of 12 bases. This CDR3 has 12 residues. The V gene's germline CDR1 is ENHRY and CDR2 SYGVKD. As DNA, the CDR3 is TGTGCCATCAGGCCCCCGGGGGATGAAGCTTTCTTT. Protein sequence: CAIRPPGDEAFF.

This clone was seen a handful of times. The same CDR3 also results from other DNA sequences found in this sample. The rearrangement joins TRBV4-3 to TRBJ2-2; 11 nucleotides agree with TRBD2. Germline V gene data show CDR1 as LGHNA and CDR2 as YSLEER. The J segment lost 5 bases and the V segment lost 0 bases, leaving 5 bases of the junction unmatched. The CDR3 has 17 amino acids. DNA of the CDR3: TGCGCCAGCAGCCAAGATTTACTAGCGGGGGATACCGGGGAGCTGTTTTTT. It translates to CASSQDLLAGDTGELFF.

The V gene is TRBV12-3 or TRBV12-4, the J gene TRBJ1-1, with D uncertain. The CDR3 runs to 11 residues. V was shortened by 8 bases and J by 11 bases, with 15 bases between the two germline ends. The CDR3 here is CASGLEWLAFF. Written as DNA, the CDR3 is TGTGCCAGCGGACTTGAATGGCTGGCTTTCTTT.

The V gene is TRBV6-5, the J gene TRBJ2-7; a possible D gene is TRBD2 (6 bases). V was shortened by 7 bases and J by 5 bases, with 18 bases between the two germline ends. This CDR3 contains 14 residues. The germline CDR1 and CDR2 sequences are MNHEY and SVGAGI. The CDR3, as DNA: TGTGCCAGCACCTCACCCCGGGGGTCCCACGAGCAGTACTTC. Translation: CASTSPRGSHEQYF.

This chain uses TRBV3-1 (or the pseudogene TRBV3-2) with TRBJ1-3; D unresolved. V shed 4 bases and J shed 0 bases, with 13 bases lying between them. The CDR3 is 16 residues long. The germline gives CDR1 LGHDT, CDR2 YNNKEL (reference sequence). The CDR3 region is CASSPHALSSGNTIYF. The CDR3 DNA reads as TGTGCCAGCAGCCCCCACGCCCTATCCTCTGGAAACACCATATATTTT.